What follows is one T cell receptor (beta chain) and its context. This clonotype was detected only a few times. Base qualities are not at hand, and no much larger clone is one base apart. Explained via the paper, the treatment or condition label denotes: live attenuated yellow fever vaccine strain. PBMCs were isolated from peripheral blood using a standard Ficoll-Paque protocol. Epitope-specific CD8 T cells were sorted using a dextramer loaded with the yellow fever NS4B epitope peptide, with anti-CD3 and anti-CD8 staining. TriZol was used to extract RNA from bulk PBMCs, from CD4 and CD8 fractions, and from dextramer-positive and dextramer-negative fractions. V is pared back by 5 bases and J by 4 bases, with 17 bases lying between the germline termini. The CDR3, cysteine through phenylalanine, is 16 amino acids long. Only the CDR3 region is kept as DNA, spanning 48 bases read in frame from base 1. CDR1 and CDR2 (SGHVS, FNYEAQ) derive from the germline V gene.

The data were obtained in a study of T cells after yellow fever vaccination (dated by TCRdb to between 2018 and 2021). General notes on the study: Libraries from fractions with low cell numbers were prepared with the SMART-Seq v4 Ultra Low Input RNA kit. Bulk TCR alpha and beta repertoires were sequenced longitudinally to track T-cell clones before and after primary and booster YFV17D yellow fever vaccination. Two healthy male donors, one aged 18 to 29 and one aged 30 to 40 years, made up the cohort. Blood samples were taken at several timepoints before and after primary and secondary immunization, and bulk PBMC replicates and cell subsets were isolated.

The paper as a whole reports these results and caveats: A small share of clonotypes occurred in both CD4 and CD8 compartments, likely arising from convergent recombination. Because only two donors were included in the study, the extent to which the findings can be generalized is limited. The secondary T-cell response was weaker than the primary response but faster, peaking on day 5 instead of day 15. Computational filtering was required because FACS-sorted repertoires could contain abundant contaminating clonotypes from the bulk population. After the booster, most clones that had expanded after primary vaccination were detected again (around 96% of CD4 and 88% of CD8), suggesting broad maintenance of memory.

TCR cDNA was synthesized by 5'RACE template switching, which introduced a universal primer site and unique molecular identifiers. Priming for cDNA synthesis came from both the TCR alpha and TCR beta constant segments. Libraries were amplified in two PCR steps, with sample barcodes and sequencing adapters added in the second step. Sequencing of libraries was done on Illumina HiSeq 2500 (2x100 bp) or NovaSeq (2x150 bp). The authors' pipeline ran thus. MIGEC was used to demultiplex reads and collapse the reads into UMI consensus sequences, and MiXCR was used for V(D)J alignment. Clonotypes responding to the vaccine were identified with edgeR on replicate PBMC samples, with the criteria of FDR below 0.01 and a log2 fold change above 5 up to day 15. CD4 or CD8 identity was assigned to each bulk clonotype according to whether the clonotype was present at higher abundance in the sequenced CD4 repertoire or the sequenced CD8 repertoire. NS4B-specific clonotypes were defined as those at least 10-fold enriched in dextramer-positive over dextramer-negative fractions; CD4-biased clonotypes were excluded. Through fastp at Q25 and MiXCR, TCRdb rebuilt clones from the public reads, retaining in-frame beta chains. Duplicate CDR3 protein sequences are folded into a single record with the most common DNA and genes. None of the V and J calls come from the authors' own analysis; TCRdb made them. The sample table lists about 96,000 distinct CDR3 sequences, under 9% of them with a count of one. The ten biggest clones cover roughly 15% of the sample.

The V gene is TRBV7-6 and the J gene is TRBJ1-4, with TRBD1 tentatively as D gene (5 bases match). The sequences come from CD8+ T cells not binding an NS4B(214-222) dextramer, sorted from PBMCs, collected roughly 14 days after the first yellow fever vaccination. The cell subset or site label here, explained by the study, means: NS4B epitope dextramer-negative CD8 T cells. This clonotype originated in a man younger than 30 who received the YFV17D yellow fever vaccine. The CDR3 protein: CASSLTGAVGNEKLFF. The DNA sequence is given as TGTGCCAGCAGCCTTACCGGGGCAGTCGGTAATGAAAAACTGTTTTTT.